This T cell receptor (beta chain) stems from a study of T cell responses to AZD1222 COVID-19 vaccine. Between the trimmed V and J ends, which lost 1 base and 2 bases, there was a span of 21 bases. The CDR3 runs to 18 residues. CDR1 is MGHDK, CDR2 SYGVNS, per germline. Assay used: immunoSEQ multiplex PCR; TCRdb lists only in-frame clones, some missing. Among roughly 120,000 clones listed, more than 85% were seen once. The sample was peripheral blood, taken on day 0 of AZD1222 vaccination. This TCR came from an adult in good health. The rearrangement links TRBV25-1 to TRBJ2-7; weak D call: TRBD2 (6 bases). In DNA form, the CDR3 reads TGTGCCAGCAGTGAATTATTTTCTCGTGCGGGAACCACCTACGAGCAGTACTTC. It yields the protein CASSELFSRAGTTYEQYF.